The clone carrying this T cell receptor beta chain was recorded once. Living in under 30 US areas, the participants were between roughly 18 and 89 years of age. Self-reported history from a screening survey and questionnaire set each donor's cohort. The data derive from a study of blood T cell repertoires in COVID-19. Across the whole study: COVID-19 samples collected from the United States, Italy and Spain covered acute and convalescent phases.

This CDR3 spans 18 amino acids. The protocol was immunoSEQ multiplex PCR, while the TCRdb copy is restricted to in-frame clones and leaves out a portion. Of almost 250,000 clones detected, around 87% appear once; the ten largest clones hold roughly 1.7%. This TCR was sampled from a woman in her forties or fifties who had recovered from COVID-19. The V and J genes are TRBV21-1 and TRBJ2-3; TRBD2 is the table's D call, not checked against the DNA. TRBV21-1 is given as a pseudogene. The material sequenced was PBMCs or T cells enriched from blood (not recorded which). The CDR3 sequence is CASSKGKTSGRVPDTQYF. The CDR3 region has the DNA TGTGCCAGCAGCAAAGGCAAGACTAGCGGGAGGGTCCCGGATACGCAGTATTTT.